This T cell receptor (beta chain) was recorded in a study of naive and memory T cell subsets. The study, taken as a whole, reports: TCR abundance followed a power law differing between naive and memory subsets.

CD4+ T cell IFNgamma after overnight CMV lysate exposure gave donor CMV status. Ten or more counts support this clonotype. Its cognate antigen is unknown. V gave up 3 bases and J gave up 5 bases, with 13 bases separating them. Germline-derived CDR1 and CDR2 are LGHNA and YSLEER. The CDR3 loop spans 14 amino acids. Both TRBC1 and TRBC2 were covered by a beta constant-region primer of two equimolar oligonucleotides. TCRdb re-called the UMI-ligation and nested PCR reads with MiXCR, one entry per CDR3 protein. In the table there are under 100,000 distinct CDR3 sequences, 6% to 7.5% of which are singletons.

The sample taken for sequencing was central memory CD4+ T cells from blood. The chain uses TRBV4-3 and TRBJ2-5; D perhaps matches TRBD1 (5 bases). The TCR sequence derives from a human donor in good health. CDR3 loop: CASSHRQYGETQYF. CDR3 sequence (DNA): TGCGCCAGCAGCCACCGACAGTATGGGGAGACCCAGTACTTC.